The table lists the clone carrying this TCR beta chain with a few counts. Its specificity is not known. One end of the junction is discordant with germline, which a read error may explain. The data are from a study of shared clonotypes between healthy human individuals. Overall study findings and caveats: It was anticipated that sequencing depth would influence how many clonotypes donors shared.

Nashville, Tennessee was home to all donors, each a Caucasian adult. Genomic DNA for unsorted samples was obtained from around 97 million PBMCs. Measured with immunoSEQ multiplex PCR; TCRdb has only the in-frame clones, and not every one. The profile shows about 510,000 clones, 75% to 85% of them singletons. Germline lookup yields CDR1 SNHLY and CDR2 FYNNEI. This CDR3 is built from 15 residues. The clonotype comes from a middle-aged woman in good health. Some clones in this sample may be carry-over from other donors' samples. Specimen: PBMCs. This chain links TRBV2 with TRBJ1-3; possibly TRBD1 for D (5 bases). CDR3 nucleotide sequence: TGTGCCAGCATTGAACAGGTGCTCTCTGGAAACACCATATATTTT. Amino acid sequence: CASIEQVLSGNTIYF. The entire variable domain, with the rest obtained from reference TRBV2 and TRBJ1-3, is as follows: EPEVTQTPSHQVTQMGQEVILRCVPISNHLYFYWYRQILGQKVEFLVSFYNNEISEKSEIFDDQFSVERPDGSNFTLKIRSTKLEDSAMYFCASIEQVLSGNTIYFGEGSWLTVV.